The entry that follows covers one T cell receptor beta chain sequence. The antigen this receptor binds is unknown. No per-base quality is available; no much larger clone lies one base away. This entry belongs to a study of blood T cell repertoires in COVID-19 (dated by TCRdb to between 2020 and 2021). In terms of the full investigation: Collaborator samples came from the United States, Italy and Spain and covered acute and convalescent phases of COVID-19. The material from the prospective study consisted of cDNA or gDNA derived from T cells, B-cell-depleted T cells, or PBMCs. Samples were obtained from the ongoing ImmuneRACE study (first 160 participants) and from some 1,200 subjects provided by 6 global collaborators. Subjects who had been exposed to COVID-19, were actively infected with it, or had recovered from it provided the deeply sampled blood TCRbeta repertoires that made up the dataset. Sample metadata almost always included a de-identified subject ID, COVID-19 status, age in years and sex. Where available, HLA class I and class II types were obtained from metadata supplied by the sample provider rather than from assay-based typing. A freely available public database, intended as a resource for researchers studying the immune response to SARS-CoV-2, is where the repertoires were released. The paper as a whole reports these results and caveats: The quantity of clinical and demographic metadata differed by source and by participant and was supplied without curation.

In the prospective study, participants were roughly 18 to 89 years old, resided in 24 geographic areas of the United States, and were enrolled through a virtual design. In the prospective study, cohorts were assigned on the basis of participant-reported clinical history obtained from a screening survey and a study questionnaire. For ImmuneRACE Cohort 3, a participant was defined as recovered based on two consecutive negative NP/OP PCR tests, clearance by a healthcare professional, or resolution of symptoms. Each participant in the prospective study had whole blood, serum and a nasopharyngeal or oropharyngeal swab collected by mobile phlebotomists. Participants in the prospective study had the option to provide additional blood draws and questionnaires over a roughly 2-month period. Prospective study blood samples were shipped either frozen or at room temperature before DNA extraction. Inclusive of the bounding cysteine and phenylalanine, the CDR3 is 13 residues long. The read is trimmed to its CDR3 DNA, 39 bases read in frame from base 1. CDR1 WNHNN and CDR2 SYGVQD are derived from the germline V gene (reference sequence). Here V drops 5 bases and J drops 8 bases, and the junction holds 3 bases not matched to any gene.

The immunoSEQ Assay, a bias-controlled multiplex PCR, was used to amplify TCRbeta CDR3 regions from genomic DNA. In the authors' own workflow: The number of nucleated cells in each sample was estimated from the amplification of reference gene primers within the assay. Sequence reads were collapsed and filtered to measure the absolute abundance of every unique TCRbeta CDR3 rearrangement. For each sample, productive Simpson clonality was calculated by taking the square root of Simpson's diversity index across productive rearrangements. As stored in TCRdb, this immuneACCESS dataset retains in-frame rearrangements with V and J assigned. A fraction of the clones does not appear; measured against another copy, unresolved V genes explain less than half of the discrepancy, and the remainder lacks a known reason. V and J calls and clone size follow that table, whereas D and trimming were derived from the DNA. The sample table lists about 270,000 clones, approximately 90% of them with a count of one. The ten largest clones add up to 15% to 18% of the sample.

This clonotype was obtained from a man aged 18-30 years who had recovered from COVID-19. The chain employs TRBV10-1 and TRBJ1-6; TRBD1 lines up with 7 middle nucleotides. Sequencing was done on a sample of PBMCs or T cells enriched from blood (not recorded which). The sequenced DNA: TGCGCCAGCAGTCGGGACAGCGATTCACCCCTCCACTTT. Its protein is CASSRDSDSPLHF.